A few counts support the clone carrying this T cell receptor (beta chain). Per the authors' pipeline: Researchers report that nucleated cell counts were estimated from reference gene primer amplification. Profiling relied on immunoSEQ multiplex PCR, and the TCRdb table lists in-frame clones only, not all of them. V, J and clone size reflect that table, while D and trimming were determined from the DNA. The sample holds about 250,000 clones, 85% to 90% seen once. The sample originates from a study of blood T cell repertoires in COVID-19. Study summary: Acute and convalescent COVID-19 samples came from the United States, Italy and Spain. From T cells, B-cell-depleted T cells, or PBMCs came the material, which was cDNA or gDNA.

Trimming took 2 bases from V and 7 from J; bases not matched to a gene: 6. The CDR3 totals 15 residues. The germline gives CDR1 SGHTA, CDR2 FQGNSA. The sequenced material came from peripheral blood. V usage is TRBV7-2 and J usage is TRBJ2-2; 8 bases map to TRBD1. This TCR derives from a man older than 75 with acute or convalescent COVID-19. The CDR3 region is CASSLQGAQGGELFF. The CDR3 coding sequence is TGTGCCAGCAGCTTACAGGGGGCGCAAGGCGGGGAGCTGTTTTTT.